This T cell receptor beta chain was obtained from a study of cytomegalovirus exposure and HLA in healthy donors. Use of 60 Vbeta and 13 Jbeta primers characterized the PCR. Libraries were prepared by immunoSEQ multiplex PCR; TCRdb keeps only in-frame clonotypes and omits some of them. The sample consists of about 120,000 clones, 75% to 85% of them appearing once. The J segment lost 0 bases and the V segment lost 1 base, leaving 7 bases of the junction unmatched. From germline, CDR1 is SGHDT and CDR2 YYEEEE. This CDR3 has 19 residues. Worth noting for this clone: Its antigen is still unknown.

Study-level findings and limits: The authors reported that TCR beta sequences could predict HLA-A and HLA-B alleles. These predictions were accurate for most subjects in the first cohort.

The receptor was isolated from a female donor in good health and CMV-seropositive. Material for sequencing was PBMCs. The chain employs TRBV5-6 and TRBJ1-4, with 12 bases matching TRBD1. The CDR3 nucleotides are TGTGCCAGCAGCTTGCCGGGACAGGGGGCTGTAACAACTAATGAAAAACTGTTTTTT. Translating gives CASSLPGQGAVTTNEKLFF.